Shown below are 32 T cell receptor beta chains from a single sample sequenced in a study of OX40 agonist ivuxolimab in advanced cancers. Clones were read by immunoSEQ multiplex PCR, and TCRdb kept only the in-frame ones, dropping some. The sample consists of 78,000 or so clones, roughly 93% of them appearing once. The source material was CD4+ or CD8+ T cells sorted from blood, sampled in a trial of the OX40 agonist ivuxolimab. All receptors come from an adult with an advanced solid tumor such as melanoma, head and neck, liver or kidney cancer.

The chain has TRBV5-1 and TRBJ2-7, with D perhaps TRBD1 (5 bases). Trimming pared 0 bases from V and 2 bases from J, leaving 18 bases between. This CDR3 has 17 residues. Germline loops: CDR1 SGHRS, CDR2 YFSETQ. Here the CDR3 reads CASSLVLSGAYPYEQYF. CDR3 sequence (DNA): TGCGCCAGCAGCTTGGTACTGAGTGGGGCCTATCCCTACGAGCAGTACTTC. The complete variable domain, with remaining parts taken from reference TRBV5-1 and TRBJ2-7, reads KAGVTQTPRYLIKTRGQQVTLSCSPISGHRSVSWYQQTPGQGLQFLFEYFSETQRNKGNFPGRFSGRQFSNSRSEMNVSTLELGDSALYLCASSLVLSGAYPYEQYFGPGTRLTVT.

The chain is built from TRBV11-3 and TRBJ2-7, with 10 positions matching TRBD2. The CDR3 has 16 residues. With V trimmed by 1 base and J by 3 bases, 6 bases remained unmatched. Germline V gene sequence: CDR1 SGHNT, CDR2 YENEEA. The CDR3 region is CASSLGAGGADYEQYF. The CDR3 coding sequence is TGTGCCAGCAGCTTAGGAGCGGGAGGGGCGGACTACGAGCAGTACTTC. The entire variable domain, with the rest obtained from reference TRBV11-3 and TRBJ2-7, is as follows: EAGVVQSPRYKIIEKKQPVAFWCNPISGHNTLYWYLQNLGQGPELLIRYENEEAVDDSQLPKDRFSAERLKGVDSTLKIQPAELGDSAVYLCASSLGAGGADYEQYFGPGTRLTVT.

The chain joins TRBV29-1 to TRBJ2-3; the D gene is possibly TRBD1 (8 bases). The V end was cut by 6 bases, the J end by 3 bases, with 13 bases between. The germline V gene encodes CDR1 SQVTM and CDR2 ANQGSEA. This CDR3 contains 13 residues. CDR3 region: CSVEQGGTDTQYF. For the CDR3, the DNA is TGCAGCGTCGAACAGGGGGGGACAGATACGCAGTATTTT.

V gene TRBV29-1 combines with J gene TRBJ2-1; D is possibly TRBD2 (5 bases). Germline CDR1 and CDR2: SQVTM and ANQGSEA. Trimming shortened V by 2 bases and J by 12 bases, and 14 bases separated the two germline ends. CDR3 length equals 12 residues. The DNA of the CDR3 is TGCAGCGTTGAATTGGTCGGAGGAGGGCAGTTCTTC. This codes for CSVELVGGGQFF.

The rearrangement joins TRBV7-2 to TRBJ2-1, with D maybe TRBD2 (7 bases). The germline CDR1 and CDR2 sequences are SGHTA and FQGNSA. The V end lost 10 bases, the J end lost 15 bases, and 19 bases lay between the germline ends. The CDR3 loop spans 11 amino acids. The chain's CDR3 is CATEGGGLAFF. The CDR3 nucleotides are TGTGCCACCGAAGGGGGGGGGCTCGCGTTCTTC.

J is TRBJ1-2 and V is TRBV2; D is unresolved. CDR3 length equals 12 residues. V lost 6 bases, J lost 3 bases, and 8 bases lay in between. The germline V gene has CDR1 SNHLY and CDR2 FYNNEI. CDR3 sequence reads: CASRERDYGYTF. The CDR3 DNA follows: TGTGCCAGCAGGGAGCGGGACTATGGCTACACCTTC.

This sequence joins TRBV5-1 and TRBJ2-2, with 12 bases aligning to TRBD2. Trimming removed 4 bases from V and 4 bases from J; junction bases left unmatched: 5. CDR3 length: 16 amino acids. From germline, CDR1 is SGHRS and CDR2 YFSETQ. The CDR3 region is CASSPQTSGGTGELFF. DNA of the CDR3: TGCGCCAGCAGCCCTCAGACTAGCGGGGGCACCGGGGAGCTGTTTTTT.

This chain uses TRBV6-5 with TRBJ1-1; D not resolved. The V gene's germline CDR1 is MNHEY and CDR2 SVGAGI. V shed 6 bases and J shed 1 base, with 3 bases lying between them. This CDR3 comprises 11 residues. The CDR3 region is CASRWNTEAFF. The CDR3 region has the DNA TGTGCCAGCAGATGGAACACTGAAGCTTTCTTT.

J is TRBJ2-2 and V is TRBV7-8, with D possibly matching TRBD1 (6 bases). The V gene lost 2 bases and the J gene lost 3 bases, with 13 bases spanning the gap. Looked up from germline, CDR1 is SGHVS and CDR2 is FQNEAQ. The CDR3 is 16 amino acids. CDR3 DNA sequence: TGTGCCAGCAGCTTAAATGGGGGCGCGGACACCGGGGAGCTGTTTTTT. Translating it yields CASSLNGGADTGELFF.

V is TRBV27 and J is TRBJ2-7; 9 nucleotides line up with TRBD2. Germline loops: CDR1 MNHEY, CDR2 SMNVEV (reference sequence). The CDR3 length is 18 residues. The J segment lost 4 bases and the V segment lost 4 bases, leaving 17 bases of the junction unmatched. The CDR3 nucleotides read TGTGCCAGCAGTTACAAGGCGGGAGGGATTACCGCCGATTACGAGCAGTACTTC. It translates to CASSYKAGGITADYEQYF.

The chain carries TRBV18 and TRBJ1-4, with D unclear. Per germline, CDR1 KGHSH and CDR2 LQKENI. The CDR3 extends over 14 amino acids. The V gene lost 3 bases and the J gene lost 7 bases, with 12 bases spanning the gap. The CDR3 sequence: CASSPFKSGEKLFF. The CDR3 bases are TGTGCCAGCTCACCCTTTAAGTCGGGTGAAAAACTGTTTTTT.

The chain combines TRBV6-6 with TRBJ1-3, with D maybe TRBD1 (5 bases). In germline, CDR1 is MNHNY, CDR2 SVGAGI (reference sequence). This CDR3 is built from 14 residues. V lost 6 bases and J lost 6, with 15 bases in between. The CDR3 reads CASRRGVWANTIYF. CDR3 DNA sequence: TGTGCCAGCAGGCGAGGGGTTTGGGCAAACACCATATATTTT.

The chain has TRBV28 and TRBJ2-2; D ambiguous. The CDR3 has 13 residues. V was trimmed by 7 bases and J by 0 bases, leaving 6 bases between them. Germline V gene data show CDR1 as MDHEN and CDR2 as SYDVKM. Written as DNA, the CDR3 is TGTGCCAGCATGGGAACGAACACCGGGGAGCTGTTTTTT. As protein: CASMGTNTGELFF.

This clone was seen a handful of times. The rearrangement links TRBV28 to TRBJ2-3, with D possibly called TRBD1 or TRBD2 (6 bases each). Trimming stripped 5 bases from V and 4 bases from J, with 16 bases between. Per germline, CDR1 MDHEN and CDR2 SYDVKM. This CDR3 has 15 amino acids. The CDR3 nucleotides read TGTGCCAGCAGTACCCGGTGGGGGGCCGCAGATACGCAGTATTTT. It encodes CASSTRWGAADTQYF.

The J gene is TRBJ1-1, the V gene TRBV29-1; 9 bases are a match to TRBD1. Per germline, CDR1 SQVTM and CDR2 ANQGSEA. The CDR3 length is 14 residues. The V segment lost 7 bases and the J segment 5 bases; nucleotides outside the gene matches: 11. The DNA of the CDR3 is TGCAGCGCGGCGAGGCAGGGGACAGGGACTGAAGCTTTCTTT. As protein: CSAARQGTGTEAFF.

The chain has TRBV10-2 and TRBJ2-7, with TRBD1 matching 10 bases. From germline, CDR1 is WSHSY and CDR2 SAAADI. The ends lost 2 bases at V and 4 bases at J; junction bases unmatched: 5. The CDR3 runs to 15 residues. CDR3 DNA sequence: TGCGCCAGCAGTGAGGCCGGGACAGGGGTTTACGAGCAGTACTTC. Translated: CASSEAGTGVYEQYF.

The rearrangement uses TRBV15 and TRBJ1-2; D call uncertain. The CDR3 extends over 14 amino acids. V was cut by 0 bases and J by 4 bases, with 9 bases left in between. CDR1 LNHNV and CDR2 YYDKDF come from the germline V gene (reference sequence). The CDR3 DNA follows: TGTGCCACCAGCAGAGATCTGGGGTCCTATGGCTACACCTTC. Translating gives CATSRDLGSYGYTF.

Only a few counts were recorded for this clone. The CDR3 loop reads CAWTVGQKAFF. The CDR3 DNA sequence: TGTGCCTGGACCGTGGGACAAAAAGCTTTCTTT. The rearrangement uses TRBV30 and TRBJ1-1, with D tentatively TRBD1 (6 bases). Trimming cost V 4 bases and J 9 bases, with 12 bases left between them. This CDR3 contains 11 residues. Germline V gene lookup returns CDR1 GTSNPN and CDR2 SVGIG (reference sequence). The variable domain in full, completed from reference TRBV30 and TRBJ1-1, reads SQTIHQWPATLVQPVGSPLSLECTVEGTSNPNLYWYRQAAGRGLQLLFYSVGIGQISSEVPQNLSASRPQDRQFILSSKKLLLSDSGFYLCAWTVGQKAFFGQGTRLTVV.

This chain uses TRBV4-2 with TRBJ1-1; 10 bases agree with TRBD1. Germline V gives CDR1 LGHNA, CDR2 YNFKEQ. After removal of 3 bases from V and 0 bases from J, the junction contained 7 bases not matched to a gene. The CDR3 length is 17 residues. In nucleotides, the CDR3 is TGTGCCAGCAGCCATGCCCTGGACAGGGGGTTGAACACTGAAGCTTTCTTT. Translating it yields CASSHALDRGLNTEAFF.

The chain uses TRBV30 and TRBJ1-1, with D unclear. Trimming shortened V by 1 base and J by 8 bases, and 11 bases separated the two germline ends. This CDR3 contains 12 residues. Looked up from germline, CDR1 is GTSNPN and CDR2 is SVGIG (reference sequence). The CDR3 DNA reads TGTGCCTGGAGTGGGATTCTAACGGAAGCTTTCTTT. It is translated as CAWSGILTEAFF.

V and J are TRBV6-1 and TRBJ1-2; D perhaps matches TRBD1 (5 bases). V dropped 5 bases and J dropped 7 bases, with 17 bases sitting between them. The CDR3 extends over 14 amino acids. CDR1 and CDR2 (germline): MNHNS, SASEGT. CDR3 coding DNA: TGTGCCAGCAGTAACCCTCCGGGGGACCGTGGCTACACCTTC. The encoded protein is CASSNPPGDRGYTF.

The chain carries TRBV6-6 and TRBJ2-7; D gene uncertain. CDR1 MNHNY and CDR2 SVGAGI come from the germline V gene (reference sequence). There are 14 residues in the CDR3. The V gene lost 5 bases and the J gene lost 4 bases, with 15 bases spanning the gap. The chain's CDR3 is CASSAPLLAYEQYF. CDR3 nucleotide sequence: TGTGCCAGCAGTGCCCCCCTGTTAGCATACGAGCAGTACTTC.

The chain has TRBV2 and TRBJ2-7, with 7 nucleotides matching TRBD2. Germline V gene lookup returns CDR1 SNHLY and CDR2 FYNNEI. The CDR3 sequence is 17 residues long. The trim removed 4 bases at V and 4 bases at J, leaving 16 bases unmatched. The CDR3 region is CASSAWGSAGEKYEQYF. The CDR3 DNA follows: TGTGCCAGCAGTGCCTGGGGGTCGGCGGGAGAGAAATACGAGCAGTACTTC. The full variable domain, its missing parts supplied by reference TRBV2 and TRBJ2-7, is EPEVTQTPSHQVTQMGQEVILRCVPISNHLYFYWYRQILGQKVEFLVSFYNNEISEKSEIFDDQFSVERPDGSNFTLKIRSTKLEDSAMYFCASSAWGSAGEKYEQYFGPGTRLTVT.

V is TRBV2 and J is TRBJ1-2; 8 positions match TRBD1. The CDR3 is made up of 15 amino acids. V lost 8 bases, J lost 8 bases, and 16 bases stayed unmatched. The germline V gene has CDR1 SNHLY and CDR2 FYNNEI. Written as DNA, the CDR3 is TGTGCCAGCCGTAGCTTTGGGACAGGCGTAGGGGGCTACACCTTC. Encoded protein: CASRSFGTGVGGYTF.

The CDR3 loop is CASSYPGGGGETQYF. In DNA, the CDR3 is TGTGCCAGCAGCTACCCAGGGGGCGGTGGGGAGACCCAGTACTTC. The chain is built from TRBV5-4 and TRBJ2-5; the match to TRBD1 covers 8 bases. Losses at the gene ends were 3 bases for V and 5 bases for J; bases not matched to a gene: 9. Per germline, CDR1 SGHNT and CDR2 YYREEE (reference sequence). The CDR3 consists of 15 residues.

The chain carries TRBV10-1 and TRBJ2-6; D remains unclear. This CDR3 is 15 amino acids long. V lost 2 bases to trimming and J lost 0 bases, with 5 bases between them. Germline CDR1 WNHNN, CDR2 SYGVQD (reference sequence). The CDR3 DNA reads as TGCGCCAGCAGTGAGGTGCACTCTGGGGCCAACGTCCTGACTTTC. Its translation: CASSEVHSGANVLTF.

The chain is built from TRBV7-2 and TRBJ1-1; D unresolved. Germline-derived CDR1 and CDR2 are SGHTA and FQGNSA. V gave up 2 bases and J gave up 4 bases, with 14 bases separating them. The CDR3 loop spans 15 amino acids. The CDR3 loop reads CASSLNLGTGTEAFF. The CDR3 coding sequence is TGTGCCAGCAGCTTAAATCTGGGTACGGGCACTGAAGCTTTCTTT.

V is TRBV11-2 and J is TRBJ2-5; TRBD2 agrees at 7 bases. The CDR3 sequence is 14 residues long. CDR1 is SGHAT, CDR2 FQNNGV, per germline. The J segment lost 7 bases and the V segment lost 4 bases, leaving 9 bases of the junction unmatched. The CDR3 here is CASSSPGGGSTQYF. The CDR3, as DNA: TGTGCCAGCAGCTCGCCGGGGGGAGGTTCGACCCAGTACTTC. Full variable domain (rest looked up from reference TRBV11-2 and TRBJ2-5): EAGVAQSPRYKIIEKRQSVAFWCNPISGHATLYWYQQILGQGPKLLIQFQNNGVVDDSQLPKDRFSAERLKGVDSTLKIQPAKLEDSAVYLCASSSPGGGSTQYFGPGTRLLVL.

The chain couples TRBV29-1 to TRBJ1-5, with a possible D match to TRBD1 (5 bases). V gave up 7 bases and J gave up 5 bases, with 15 bases separating them. CDR3 length equals 13 residues. Germline CDR1 reads SQVTM; CDR2 reads ANQGSEA. The CDR3 loop reads CSAGLGRDQPQHF. CDR3 DNA sequence: TGCAGCGCCGGCTTGGGACGCGATCAGCCCCAGCATTTT.

The V call is TRBV7-2, the J call TRBJ2-5, with 13 bases lining up with TRBD2. Trimming took 5 bases from V and 4 from J; bases not matched to a gene: 4. CDR3 length equals 15 residues. Germline CDR1 SGHTA, CDR2 FQGNSA. CDR3 loop: CASSPGLAGVETQYF. The CDR3 DNA is TGTGCCAGCAGCCCAGGACTAGCGGGAGTAGAGACCCAGTACTTC.

V and J are TRBV2 and TRBJ2-3; 9 bases agree with TRBD1. The V gene's germline CDR1 is SNHLY and CDR2 FYNNEI. The CDR3 totals 12 residues. Germline trimming cut 10 bases from V and 6 bases from J; bases unmatched to any gene: 5. The CDR3 loop reads CATDRGSDTQYF. The CDR3 DNA sequence: TGTGCCACCGACAGGGGGTCGGATACGCAGTATTTT.

The genes are TRBV27 and TRBJ1-1; no reliable D call. Trimming pared 5 bases from V and 1 base from J, leaving 8 bases between. CDR3 size: 13 residues. CDR1 and CDR2 (germline): MNHEY, SMNVEV (reference sequence). The CDR3 coding sequence is TGTGCCAGCAGTATCTCGAGGAACACTGAAGCTTTCTTT. It yields the protein CASSISRNTEAFF.